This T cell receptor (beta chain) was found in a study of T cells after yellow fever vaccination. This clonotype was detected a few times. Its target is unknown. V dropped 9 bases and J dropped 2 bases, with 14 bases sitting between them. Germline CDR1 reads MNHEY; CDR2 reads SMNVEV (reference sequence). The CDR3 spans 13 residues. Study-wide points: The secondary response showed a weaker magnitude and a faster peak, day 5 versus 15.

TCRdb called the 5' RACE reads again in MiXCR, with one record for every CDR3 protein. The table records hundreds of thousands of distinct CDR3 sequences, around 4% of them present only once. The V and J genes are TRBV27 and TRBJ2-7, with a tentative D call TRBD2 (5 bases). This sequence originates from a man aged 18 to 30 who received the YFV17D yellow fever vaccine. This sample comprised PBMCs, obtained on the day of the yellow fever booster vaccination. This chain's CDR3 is CASGRGQAYEQYV. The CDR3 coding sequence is TGTGCCAGTGGGAGAGGGCAAGCCTACGAGCAGTACGTC.